Shown below are 16 T cell receptor beta chains from a single sample sequenced in a study of regulatory T cells in long-lasting Graves disease. Time point: newly diagnosed GD, antithyroid drugs for less than 3 months. Extracted RNA from PBMCs served as the source of the TCR library. Investigators prepared the TCR beta libraries by applying iRepertoire HTBI primers and Arm-PCR of CDR3 regions. TCRdb reanalysed the multiplex PCR reads using MiXCR and keeps one entry per CDR3 protein. The data contain 620,000 or so distinct CDR3 sequences, 15% to 20% of them seen just once; the ten biggest clones take up about 20%. Another study also made use of these data, one on T cells in Graves' hyperthyroidism and ophthalmopathy.

Sequenced here: peripheral blood mononuclear cells (PBMCs), sampled at new diagnosis, from a patient treated with antithyroid drugs. The receptors were gathered from a woman in her twenties or thirties with Graves disease.

The sample holds many counts of this clonotype. CDR3 bases: TGCAGTGCTAGTAGGGCAACAGGGCGATATGGCTACACCTTC. It is translated as CSASRATGRYGYTF. The J gene is TRBJ1-2, the V gene TRBV20-1, with D maybe TRBD1 (6 bases). Germline CDR1 and CDR2: DFQATT and SNEGSKA (reference sequence). The CDR3 totals 14 residues. Trimming removed 3 bases at V and 5 bases at J, with 16 bases between.

This clonotype was seen at least ten times. This chain joins TRBV27 and TRBJ2-1; 11 bases are shared with TRBD2. CDR3 length equals 15 residues. The J segment lost 7 bases and the V segment lost 7 bases, leaving 9 bases of the junction unmatched. The germline V gene has CDR1 MNHEY and CDR2 SMNVEV (reference sequence). The chain's CDR3 is CASTAGTSGVNEQFF. The CDR3 region has the DNA TGTGCCAGCACCGCCGGGACTAGCGGAGTGAATGAGCAGTTCTTC.

This clonotype turned up a few times. The chain employs TRBV29-1 and TRBJ1-1; D ambiguous. V shed 7 bases and J shed 0 bases, with 9 bases lying between them. This CDR3 contains 12 residues. Per the germline V gene, CDR1 is SQVTM and CDR2 is ANQGSEA. This CDR3 reads CSARNVNTEAFF. CDR3 coding DNA: TGCAGCGCGAGAAATGTGAACACTGAAGCTTTCTTT.

In this sample, this clonotype turned up many times. J is TRBJ1-1 and V is TRBV12-3 or TRBV12-4, with no clear D. The length of the CDR3 is 13 residues. V lost 3 bases to trimming and J lost 1 base, with 6 bases between them. The CDR3 DNA sequence: TGTGCCAGCAGTTTGCGTTGGAACACTGAAGCTTTCTTT. This codes for CASSLRWNTEAFF.

This clonotype was seen a handful of times. The chain uses TRBV3-1 and TRBJ2-7; 11 nucleotides align to TRBD2. CDR1 is LGHDT, CDR2 YNNKEL, per germline (reference sequence). Trimming took 2 bases from V and 7 from J; bases not matched to a gene: 7. The CDR3 sequence is 15 residues long. CDR3 in DNA: TGTGCCAGCAGCCAATTACTAGCGGGAGCATCGGAGCAGTACTTC. This translates into CASSQLLAGASEQYF.

The chain recombines TRBV10-3 with TRBJ1-2; tentative D call: TRBD1 (6 bases). Trimming pared 3 bases from V and 8 bases from J, leaving 13 bases between. Per germline, CDR1 ENHRY and CDR2 SYGVKD. There are 13 residues in the CDR3. CDR3 in amino acids: CAISEGNGGGYTF. The CDR3 nucleotides are TGTGCCATCAGTGAAGGGAACGGGGGCGGCTACACCTTC.

For the CDR3, the DNA is TGTGCCAGCAAAGACAGGGGGTGGCAAGAGACCCAGTACTTC. Its translation: CASKDRGWQETQYF. The chain employs TRBV27 and TRBJ2-5; TRBD1 matches at 9 bases. Germline CDR1 reads MNHEY; CDR2 reads SMNVEV (reference sequence). The CDR3 contains 14 residues. V lost 7 bases and J lost 2; bases outside the gene matches: 5.

This clonotype was found a few times. The chain employs TRBV2 and TRBJ2-2, with a weak D call TRBD2 (6 bases). CDR1 and CDR2 (germline): SNHLY, FYNNEI. V was cut by 5 bases and J by 6 bases, with 13 bases left in between. CDR3 size: 14 residues. CDR3 sequence reads: CASSLKRESGELFF. The CDR3 DNA is TGTGCCAGCAGTTTAAAACGGGAGTCCGGGGAGCTGTTTTTT.

This clonotype was seen a few times. The rearrangement joins TRBV18 to TRBJ2-7, with D hard to call. In germline, CDR1 is KGHSH, CDR2 LQKENI. The V gene lost 4 bases and the J gene lost 4 bases, with 8 bases spanning the gap. The CDR3 covers 12 residues. The CDR3 nucleotides read TGTGCCAGCTCACAGAACCGGTACGAGCAGTACTTC. Its translation: CASSQNRYEQYF.

This clonotype was counted ten times or more. The germline gene is not matched at one end of the junction; a read error may be the cause. This chain joins TRBV12-3 or TRBV12-4 and TRBJ2-1; TRBD1 aligns across 10 bases. This CDR3 is built from 15 residues. This CDR3 is CASSFGTGVYNEQFF. CDR3 nucleotide sequence: TGTGCCAGTAGTTTCGGGACAGGGGTCTACAATGAGCAGTTCTTC.

In this sample, this clonotype turned up many times. The rearrangement links TRBV27 to TRBJ1-4; 10 bases fit TRBD1. The CDR3 has 15 residues. Germline V lookup: CDR1 MNHEY, CDR2 SMNVEV (reference sequence). Trimming took 6 bases from V and 9 from J; bases not matched to a gene: 10. The CDR3 DNA is TGTGCCAGCAGAAGAACCGGGACAGGGGATAAAAAACTGTTTTTT. This encodes CASRRTGTGDKKLFF.

The chain combines TRBV20-1 with TRBJ2-3; D perhaps matches TRBD2 (5 bases). The germline gives CDR1 DFQATT, CDR2 SNEGSKA (reference sequence). V lost 0 bases and J 8 bases, leaving 18 bases between the germline ends. There are 15 residues in the CDR3. The CDR3 DNA follows: TGCAGTGCTAGAGATCTCGGGGTTCCTTTAGGTACGCAGTATTTT. Its translation is CSARDLGVPLGTQYF.

This clonotype appeared a few times. A read error may account for a junction end that differs from germline. The chain carries TRBV28 and TRBJ1-1, with D possibly TRBD1 on 6 matching bases. The CDR3 consists of 14 residues. The germline CDR1 and CDR2 sequences are MDHEN and SYDVKM. The CDR3: CASTPPGGQGKASF. As DNA, the CDR3 is TGTGCCAGCACTCCCCCCGGGGGGCAGGGGAAAGCTTCCTTT.

This clonotype was seen at least ten times. The chain links TRBV7-3 to TRBJ2-5, with D hard to call. CDR1 is SGHTA, CDR2 FQGTGA, per germline. The CDR3 extends over 14 amino acids. V lost 0 bases and J lost 1, with 6 bases in between. CDR3 amino acids: CASSLTGPQETQYF. In DNA form, the CDR3 reads TGTGCCAGCAGCTTAACAGGACCCCAAGAGACCCAGTACTTC.

The genes are TRBV18 and TRBJ1-3; 7 positions agree with TRBD1. The V and J ends lost 8 bases and 4 bases, in that order; junction bases with no gene match: 8. The CDR3 consists of 14 residues. Looked up from germline, CDR1 is KGHSH and CDR2 is LQKENI. CDR3 region: CASTRQGSGNTIYF. The DNA of the CDR3 is TGTGCCAGCACCCGACAGGGATCGGGAAACACCATATATTTT.

There are many counts of this clonotype. The CDR3 is CASSFEGFQRGEQYF. In DNA, the CDR3 is TGTGCCAGCAGCTTCGAGGGTTTTCAGAGGGGCGAGCAGTACTTC. The V call is TRBV7-8, the J call TRBJ2-7; D may be TRBD1 or TRBD2 (5 bases each). Germline assignment: CDR1 SGHVS and CDR2 FQNEAQ. V shed 3 bases and J shed 6 bases, with 18 bases lying between them. This CDR3 region has 15 residues.